Sequencing of this TCR beta chain was carried out in a study of blood T cell repertoires in COVID-19. Overall study context: Donors in the United States, Italy and Spain gave samples during acute or convalescent COVID-19. Nucleic acid was either cDNA or gDNA, and it came from T cells, B-cell-depleted T cells, or PBMCs.

The CDR3 has 15 residues. Germline CDR1 is SGHAT and CDR2 is FQNNGV. Trimming removed 4 bases from V and 1 base from J, with 14 bases in between. Assay: immunoSEQ multiplex PCR; the TCRdb copy retains only in-frame clones and omits some. The sample gives about 140,000 clones, about three quarters of which show up once; less than 2% is in the top ten. The TCR was taken from a woman aged 55-69 years with acute or convalescent COVID-19. Material for sequencing was peripheral blood. This chain uses TRBV11-2 with TRBJ2-7, with D perhaps matching TRBD1 (5 bases). The CDR3 nucleotides are TGTGCCAGCAGCTACCCGACAGCCTTTTCCTACGAGCAGTACTTC. It translates to CASSYPTAFSYEQYF.